These 8 T cell receptor beta chains were all obtained from the same sample, sequenced in a study of regulatory T cells in long-lasting Graves disease. Arm-PCR of CDR3 regions and iRepertoire HTBI primers were used to build TCR beta libraries. TCRdb re-analysed the multiplex PCR reads in MiXCR, keeping a single row per CDR3 protein. The table has 420,000 or so distinct CDR3 sequences, over 15% seen once. Time point in this sample: newly diagnosed GD, antithyroid drugs for less than 3 months. Isolated PBMC RNA provided the starting material for the TCR library. These data also featured in a second study, about T cells in Graves' hyperthyroidism and ophthalmopathy.

The specimen was peripheral blood mononuclear cells (PBMCs), collected at new diagnosis, from a patient treated with antithyroid drugs. All receptors come from a woman younger than 30 with Graves disease.

The rearrangement links TRBV12-3 or TRBV12-4 to TRBJ1-1; 9 nucleotides agree with TRBD1. The CDR3 has 14 residues. V lost 5 bases, J lost 5 bases, and 6 bases stayed unmatched. The CDR3 region is CASSPTGGTTEAFF. The CDR3 DNA follows: TGTGCCAGCAGTCCGACAGGGGGGACAACTGAAGCTTTCTTT.

This clonotype was recorded many times. V and J are TRBV7-9 and TRBJ2-3, with 9 bases aligning to TRBD2. The trim removed 1 base at V and 4 bases at J, leaving 6 bases unmatched. The length of the CDR3 is 16 residues. Germline-derived CDR1 and CDR2 are SEHNR and FQNEAQ (reference sequence). The CDR3 reads CASSLELAGPADTQYF. CDR3 coding DNA: TGTGCCAGCAGCTTAGAGCTAGCGGGACCTGCAGATACGCAGTATTTT.

The chain carries TRBV6-1 and TRBJ2-7, with 7 positions matching TRBD1. Trimming removed 1 base from V and 2 bases from J; junction bases left unmatched: 11. Germline V lookup: CDR1 MNHNS, CDR2 SASEGT. CDR3 length equals 17 residues. CDR3 sequence (DNA): TGTGCCAGCAGTGAAGGGACAACAGGGGTTAATACCTACGAGCAGTACTTC. Protein: CASSEGTTGVNTYEQYF.

This clonotype was counted at least ten times. V usage is TRBV24-1 and J usage is TRBJ2-5, with D unresolved. This CDR3 is built from 19 residues. Germline CDR1 is KGHDR and CDR2 is SFDVKD. The V end lost 0 bases, the J end lost 2 bases, and 21 bases lay between the germline ends. CDR3 loop: CATSDLRCRQVRWQETQYF. CDR3 bases: TGTGCCACCAGTGATTTGCGGTGTCGGCAGGTTAGATGGCAAGAGACCCAGTACTTC.

DNA of the CDR3: TGTGCCAGCAGTGAGGGGACAGCTTGGCAGCCCCAGCATTTT. Translated: CASSEGTAWQPQHF. This sequence joins TRBV2 and TRBJ1-5, with 7 bases identical to TRBD1. This CDR3 is built from 14 residues. Germline trimming cut 3 bases from V and 7 bases from J; bases unmatched to any gene: 6. CDR1 is SNHLY, CDR2 FYNNEI, per germline. The whole variable domain, filled in from reference TRBV2 and TRBJ1-5, reads EPEVTQTPSHQVTQMGQEVILRCVPISNHLYFYWYRQILGQKVEFLVSFYNNEISEKSEIFDDQFSVERPDGSNFTLKIRSTKLEDSAMYFCASSEGTAWQPQHFGDGTRLSIL.

This clonotype occurred many times. This chain joins TRBV20-1 and TRBJ2-1; 15 nucleotides line up with TRBD2. Looked up from germline, CDR1 is DFQATT and CDR2 is SNEGSKA (reference sequence). Trimming cost V 5 bases and J 5 bases; bases outside gene matches: 4. The CDR3 loop spans 15 amino acids. CDR3 DNA sequence: TGCAGTGCTCGGACTAGCGGGAGGGTGGACAATGAGCAGTTCTTC. This encodes CSARTSGRVDNEQFF.

This clonotype was observed at least ten times. The chain uses TRBV28 and TRBJ1-1; TRBD1 is a possible D gene (5 bases). Germline CDR1 reads MDHEN; CDR2 reads SYDVKM. The ends were cut back, 5 bases at V and 5 bases at J, with 15 bases in the middle. The CDR3 sequence is 14 residues long. The CDR3 sequence: CASSRGTFGTEAFF. CDR3 coding DNA: TGTGCCAGCAGTAGAGGGACCTTCGGGACTGAAGCTTTCTTT.

This clonotype was recorded many times. This chain uses TRBV7-2 with TRBJ2-1; D unclear. V lost 4 bases and J lost 9, with 13 bases in between. The V gene's germline CDR1 is SGHTA and CDR2 FQGNSA. This CDR3 comprises 13 residues. CDR3 DNA sequence: TGTGCCAGCAGCTGGACCACCCTCGTTGAGCAGTTCTTC. Translation: CASSWTTLVEQFF. Using reference TRBV7-2 and TRBJ2-1 for the parts outside the CDR3, the full variable domain is GAGVSQSPSNKVTEKGKDVELRCDPISGHTALYWYRQSLGQGLEFLIYFQGNSAPDKSGLPSDRFSAERTGGSVSTLTIQRTQQEDSAVYLCASSWTTLVEQFFGPGTRLTVL.